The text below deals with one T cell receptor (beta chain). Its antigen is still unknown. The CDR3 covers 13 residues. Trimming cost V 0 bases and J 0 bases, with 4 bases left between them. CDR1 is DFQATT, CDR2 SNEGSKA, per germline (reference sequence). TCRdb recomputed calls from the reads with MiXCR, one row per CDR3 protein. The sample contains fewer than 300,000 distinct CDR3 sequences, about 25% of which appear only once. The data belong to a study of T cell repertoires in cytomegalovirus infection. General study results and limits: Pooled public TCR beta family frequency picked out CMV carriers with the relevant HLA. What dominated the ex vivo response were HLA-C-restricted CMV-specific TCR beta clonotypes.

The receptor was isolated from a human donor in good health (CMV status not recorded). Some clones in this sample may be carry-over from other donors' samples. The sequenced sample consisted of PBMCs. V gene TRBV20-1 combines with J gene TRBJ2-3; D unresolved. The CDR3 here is CSARETSTDTQYF. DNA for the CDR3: TGCAGTGCTAGAGAAACTAGCACAGATACGCAGTATTTT.